The 2 T cell receptor beta chains reported below all come from one sample, sequenced in a study of blood T cell repertoires in COVID-19. Using immunoSEQ multiplex PCR, the repertoire was profiled, and TCRdb retains in-frame clones only, with some absent. Among 35,000 to 50,000 clones, 76% were seen once, and the ten largest hold around 27%. The sequenced material came from peripheral blood. The receptors were sampled from a man older than 75 with acute or convalescent COVID-19.

The chain is built from TRBV6-5 and TRBJ2-1; 13 bases line up with TRBD2. CDR3 length: 15 amino acids. CDR1 and CDR2 (germline): MNHEY, SVGAGI. The trim removed 5 bases at V and 8 bases at J, leaving 6 bases unmatched. CDR3 region: CASSKTSGGADEQFF. The CDR3 DNA follows: TGTGCCAGCAGTAAAACTAGCGGGGGGGCCGATGAGCAGTTCTTC.

The V and J genes are TRBV24-1 and TRBJ2-5; D is perhaps TRBD1 (6 bases). Germline lookup yields CDR1 KGHDR and CDR2 SFDVKD. This CDR3 contains 17 residues. V lost 0 bases and J lost 3, with 16 bases in between. The CDR3 region has the DNA TGTGCCACCAGTGATTTGTGGCAAACAGGGTGTGAAGAGACCCAGTACTTC. As protein: CATSDLWQTGCEETQYF.